The 6 T cell receptor beta chains reported below all come from one sample, sequenced in a study of shared clonotypes between healthy human individuals. The method was immunoSEQ multiplex PCR; TCRdb's version includes in-frame clones alone and lacks a portion of them. Of roughly 1,600,000 clones listed, around 98.5% are singletons. Sample: naive CD4+ T cells sorted from blood. Indicated subset: CD45RA+ positively selected. These receptors were taken from a man in his thirties or forties in good health.

The CDR3 loop reads CASSSRQGRHTEAFF. CDR3 sequence (DNA): TGTGCCAGCAGCTCAAGACAGGGGCGACACACTGAAGCTTTCTTT. The chain joins TRBV5-6 to TRBJ1-1; 8 bases are shared with TRBD1. Germline CDR1 reads SGHDT; CDR2 reads YYEEEE. V shed 3 bases, J shed 3 bases, and the junction held 7 bases outside the gene matches. The CDR3 is made up of 15 amino acids.

The sample holds one count of this clone. Other DNA sequences in the sample encode the same CDR3. CDR3 bases: TGTGCCAGTGGACAGGGCTATGGCTACACCTTC. It translates to CASGQGYGYTF. The chain is built from TRBV6-5 and TRBJ1-2; 8 nucleotides agree with TRBD1. Germline CDR1 and CDR2: MNHEY and SVGAGI. The J segment lost 4 bases and the V segment lost 9 bases, leaving 1 base of the junction unmatched. The CDR3 has 11 amino acids.

The chain joins TRBV28 to TRBJ1-2; D is undetermined. Trimming removed 5 bases at V and 3 bases at J, with 7 bases between. CDR3 length equals 12 residues. From germline, CDR1 is MDHEN and CDR2 SYDVKM. This CDR3 is CASSPTHYGYTF. CDR3 sequence (DNA): TGTGCCAGCAGTCCCACACACTATGGCTACACCTTC.

With respect to this clone: Different DNA sequences within this sample yield the same CDR3. The chain has TRBV4-3 and TRBJ2-1; D unresolved. The CDR3 totals 14 residues. Germline V gives CDR1 LGHNA, CDR2 YSLEER. The V end lost 0 bases, the J end lost 3 bases, and 6 bases lay between the germline ends. DNA for the CDR3: TGCGCCAGCAGCCAAGATCGACTCTACAATGAGCAGTTCTTC. The encoded protein is CASSQDRLYNEQFF.

The chain carries TRBV10-3 and TRBJ1-1, with D uncertain. The CDR3 has 13 residues. In germline, CDR1 is ENHRY, CDR2 SYGVKD. Trimming removed 10 bases at V and 1 base at J, with 13 bases between. The CDR3 bases are TGTGCCACAACGGCGGCTCCGAACACTGAAGCTTTCTTT. Encoded protein: CATTAAPNTEAFF.

V gene TRBV18 combines with J gene TRBJ1-3, with D perhaps matching TRBD1 (6 bases). Trimming removed 0 bases from V and 5 bases from J, with 11 bases in between. CDR1 and CDR2 from the germline V gene are KGHSH and LQKENI. This CDR3 comprises 15 residues. CDR3 amino acids: CASSPPGQSRNTIYF. DNA for the CDR3: TGTGCCAGCTCACCACCTGGACAGAGCAGAAACACCATATATTTT.